These 21 T cell receptor beta chains share one sample of origin, sequenced in a study of shared clonotypes between healthy human individuals. CD8 cells classed as naive were CD45RO-negative and positively selected for CCR7, excluding terminally differentiated effector memory CD45RA+ cells. Libraries were prepared by immunoSEQ multiplex PCR; TCRdb keeps only in-frame clonotypes and omits some of them. Of some 1,900,000 clones detected, just under 95% appear once; the ten largest clones hold 1.2%. The source material was naive CD8+ T cells sorted from blood. The source of these receptors is a man younger than 35 in good health.

The CDR3 reads CASSVAEGQVYGYTF. The CDR3 DNA reads TGTGCCAGCAGCGTAGCTGAAGGACAGGTGTATGGCTACACCTTC. This sequence joins TRBV9 and TRBJ1-2, with TRBD1 matching over 7 bases. CDR3 length equals 15 residues. The V gene end was trimmed by 0 bases and the J gene end by 5 bases; junction bases not matched to a gene: 7. Germline values: CDR1 SGDLS, CDR2 YYNGEE. The whole variable domain, filled in from reference TRBV9 and TRBJ1-2, reads DSGVTQTPKHLITATGQRVTLRCSPRSGDLSVYWYQQSLDQGLQFLIQYYNGEERAKGNILERFSAQQFPDLHSELNLSSLELGDSALYFCASSVAEGQVYGYTFGSGTRLTVV.

The rearrangement joins TRBV5-1 to TRBJ1-1, with 7 bases identical to TRBD1. The CDR3 contains 16 residues. The germline gives CDR1 SGHRS, CDR2 YFSETQ. Germline trimming cut 0 bases from V and 3 bases from J; bases unmatched to any gene: 8. The CDR3 nucleotides are TGCGCCAGCAGCTTGGGAATGACAGGGACCTACACTGAAGCTTTCTTT. This translates into CASSLGMTGTYTEAFF.

With regard to this clone: Other DNA sequences in the sample encode the same CDR3. J is TRBJ2-1 and V is TRBV4-1, with 12 nucleotides matching TRBD2. The germline CDR1 and CDR2 sequences are MGHRA and YSYEKL. The CDR3 spans 15 residues. V shed 4 bases and J 4 bases; nucleotides not matched to a gene: 2. The DNA for the CDR3 is TGCGCCAGCAGCCCGGGACTAGCGGGTTACAATGAGCAGTTCTTC. Translated: CASSPGLAGYNEQFF.

The chain joins TRBV5-4 to TRBJ1-2, with a tentative D call TRBD1 (6 bases). This CDR3 region has 13 residues. Trimming left V 4 bases short and J 6 bases short, with 13 bases between. Germline V lookup: CDR1 SGHNT, CDR2 YYREEE (reference sequence). As DNA, the CDR3 is TGTGCCAGCAGCCTTCGAGGGGGAGATGGCTACACCTTC. This encodes CASSLRGGDGYTF.

To note about this clone: Other nucleotide sequences in the sample specify the same CDR3. This chain connects TRBV29-1 to TRBJ2-7; weak D call: TRBD1 (6 bases). The CDR3 totals 12 residues. Trimming removed 4 bases at V and 0 bases at J, with 7 bases between. Germline CDR1 is SQVTM and CDR2 is ANQGSEA. CDR3 DNA sequence: TGCAGCGTTGCGGACAGCTCCTACGAGCAGTACTTC. This gives the protein CSVADSSYEQYF.

This clone is a singleton in its sample. The genes are TRBV29-1 and TRBJ1-2; tentatively, D is TRBD1 (6 bases). The CDR3 has 13 residues. Germline V gene lookup returns CDR1 SQVTM and CDR2 ANQGSEA. The ends were cut back, 4 bases at V and 1 base at J, with 10 bases in the middle. The DNA for the CDR3 is TGCAGCGTTGTACAGGGAGTTAACTATGGCTACACCTTC. Translated: CSVVQGVNYGYTF.

The chain combines TRBV5-6 with TRBJ1-2; D might be TRBD1 (5 bases). CDR3 length equals 16 residues. V gave up 3 bases and J gave up 0 bases, with 15 bases separating them. CDR1 and CDR2 (germline): SGHDT, YYEEEE. The CDR3 protein is CASSSPGTEANYGYTF. The DNA for the CDR3 is TGTGCCAGCAGCTCTCCCGGGACGGAAGCTAACTATGGCTACACCTTC.

The CDR3 bases are TGCGCCAGCAGCCAAGATTTTGGGTACGGCAATCAGCCCCAGCATTTT. This translates into CASSQDFGYGNQPQHF. This sequence joins TRBV4-1 and TRBJ1-5; D gene uncertain. V was shortened by 0 bases and J by 2 bases, with 11 bases between the two germline ends. Germline CDR1 MGHRA, CDR2 YSYEKL. The CDR3 contains 16 residues.

This clone has a single count. Here the CDR3 reads CASSVDRGRASGEQFF. CDR3 nucleotides: TGTGCCAGCAGCGTAGATCGCGGGAGGGCCAGTGGTGAGCAGTTCTTC. This rearrangement joins TRBV9 to TRBJ2-1, with 9 positions matching TRBD2. The CDR3 is 16 residues long. Germline V gene data show CDR1 as SGDLS and CDR2 as YYNGEE. V was pared by 0 bases and J by 9 bases, with 10 bases of the junction left unmatched.

This chain uses TRBV5-6 with TRBJ2-1, with 7 bases that match TRBD2. The CDR3 totals 15 residues. V was pared by 4 bases and J by 3 bases, with 7 bases of the junction left unmatched. Germline CDR1 is SGHDT and CDR2 is YYEEEE. CDR3 nucleotides: TGTGCCAGCAGCACGGGACTATCGGACTACAATGAGCAGTTCTTC. As protein: CASSTGLSDYNEQFF.

J is TRBJ2-3 and V is TRBV2; D may be TRBD1 (6 bases). Trimming removed 10 bases from V and 2 bases from J, with 13 bases in between. CDR3 length: 13 residues. Per germline, CDR1 SNHLY and CDR2 FYNNEI. In DNA, the CDR3 is TGTGCCATCTCTAGGGGGTACACAGATACGCAGTATTTT. Residues: CAISRGYTDTQYF.

The chain employs TRBV30 and TRBJ1-1; D gene uncertain. This CDR3 contains 15 residues. The V end lost 0 bases, the J end lost 4 bases, and 15 bases lay between the germline ends. CDR1 and CDR2 (germline): GTSNPN, SVGIG (reference sequence). CDR3 protein: CAWSVFLTEGTEAFF. The CDR3 coding sequence is TGTGCCTGGAGTGTATTTCTTACCGAAGGCACTGAAGCTTTCTTT.

The gene calls are TRBV11-1 and TRBJ2-7, with 12 bases matching TRBD2. Germline assignment: CDR1 SGHAT and CDR2 FQDESV (reference sequence). V lost 4 bases to trimming and J lost 4 bases; unmatched junction nucleotides: 2. The CDR3 runs 14 residues. CDR3 loop: CASSSGLAGYEQYF. In nucleotides, the CDR3 is TGTGCCAGCAGCTCCGGACTAGCGGGGTACGAGCAGTACTTC.

The chain employs TRBV5-5 and TRBJ1-1; 7 bases agree with TRBD1. With V trimmed by 0 bases and J by 4 bases, 3 bases remained unmatched. The germline V gene encodes CDR1 SGHKS and CDR2 YYEKEE (reference sequence). The CDR3 runs to 14 residues. The chain's CDR3 is CASSLAGTATEAFF. The DNA for the CDR3 is TGTGCCAGCAGCTTGGCTGGGACAGCCACTGAAGCTTTCTTT.

The chain joins TRBV9 to TRBJ2-7; tentative D call: TRBD2 (6 bases). Trimming left V 3 bases short and J 2 bases short, with 15 bases between. The germline CDR1 and CDR2 sequences are SGDLS and YYNGEE. The CDR3 contains 15 residues. CDR3 sequence (DNA): TGTGCCAGCAGCGGCTACCAGGAGGGCCCCTACGAGCAGTACTTC. Its translation: CASSGYQEGPYEQYF. The complete variable domain, with remaining parts taken from reference TRBV9 and TRBJ2-7, reads DSGVTQTPKHLITATGQRVTLRCSPRSGDLSVYWYQQSLDQGLQFLIQYYNGEERAKGNILERFSAQQFPDLHSELNLSSLELGDSALYFCASSGYQEGPYEQYFGPGTRLTVT.

The rearrangement joins TRBV5-5 to TRBJ1-5; D unresolved. V gave up 0 bases and J gave up 0 bases, with 7 bases separating them. Germline CDR1 and CDR2: SGHKS and YYEKEE (reference sequence). The CDR3 sequence is 15 residues long. For the CDR3, the DNA is TGTGCCAGCAGCTTGGGTGGGTATAGCAATCAGCCCCAGCATTTT. It is translated as CASSLGGYSNQPQHF.

The chain is built from TRBV19 and TRBJ1-2, with D perhaps TRBD1 (6 bases). Trimming removed 10 bases from V and 2 bases from J, with 23 bases in between. This CDR3 contains 16 residues. CDR1 LNHDA and CDR2 SQIVND come from the germline V gene (reference sequence). The CDR3 here is CATGEYGDSSNYGYTF. CDR3 nucleotides: TGTGCCACAGGGGAGTACGGAGACAGCTCAAACTATGGCTACACCTTC.

V and J are TRBV27 and TRBJ2-7; 8 nucleotides agree with TRBD2. The germline V gene encodes CDR1 MNHEY and CDR2 SMNVEV (reference sequence). Germline trimming cut 6 bases from V and 0 bases from J; bases unmatched to any gene: 4. There are 14 residues in the CDR3. CDR3: CASRIAGSSYEQYF. The CDR3 nucleotides read TGTGCCAGCAGGATAGCGGGGAGCTCCTACGAGCAGTACTTC.

The rearrangement joins TRBV4-1 to TRBJ1-3; the D is unclear. Germline V lookup: CDR1 MGHRA, CDR2 YSYEKL. The CDR3 is made up of 15 amino acids. Between the trimmed V and J ends, which lost 0 bases and 0 bases, there was a span of 6 bases. CDR3 residues: CASSQDSRSGNTIYF. The CDR3 DNA sequence: TGCGCCAGCAGCCAAGACTCTCGCTCTGGAAACACCATATATTTT.

CDR3 nucleotides: TGTGCCAGCAGTTTATCAGGGTTCAATGAGCAGTTCTTC. Its protein product is CASSLSGFNEQFF. The chain employs TRBV28 and TRBJ2-1, with D possibly being TRBD1 (5 bases). The germline V gene has CDR1 MDHEN and CDR2 SYDVKM. V lost 1 base, J lost 6 bases, and 7 bases lay in between. The CDR3 sequence is 13 residues long.

The chain links TRBV30 to TRBJ2-3, with a possible D match to TRBD2 (5 bases). V lost 2 bases, J lost 2 bases, and 8 bases lay in between. Germline-derived CDR1 and CDR2 are GTSNPN and SVGIG (reference sequence). CDR3 length equals 13 residues. CDR3 protein: CAWSTDFTDTQYF. The DNA for the CDR3 is TGTGCCTGGAGTACGGACTTCACAGATACGCAGTATTTT.